This TCR beta chain was recovered during a study of monozygotic twins with inflammatory bowel disease. Study outcomes and limitations: The authors note that differing immunosuppressive treatments may have added variability to patient repertoires. Discordant twins had repertoire similarity that did not differ from that of concordant twins, possibly from limited power.

Generation of cDNA took place in eight separate reactions per sample. Template switching added UMIs carrying a 6-nucleotide sample barcode. TCRdb re-called the 5' RACE reads and shows each CDR3 protein once, DNA omitted. The sample holds about 380,000 distinct CDR3 sequences. CDR3 size: 13 residues. Germline CDR1 and CDR2: DFQATT and SNEGSKA (reference sequence). About this clonotype itself: Antigen unknown.

J is TRBJ2-3 and V is TRBV20-1; there is no DNA to check the TCRdb D call of TRBD1. The material sequenced was blood. This receptor was obtained from a human donor with ulcerative colitis or Crohn's disease, or a healthy co-twin of an affected twin (not recorded which). CDR3 amino acids: CSAPMTGTDTQYF.